The 25 T cell receptor beta chains below come from one sample, sequenced in a study of beta chain features in type 1 diabetes. What was sequenced were expressed TCRB transcripts, since all of the isolated RNA had been reverse transcribed. Clones were sequenced by immunoSEQ multiplex PCR, and TCRdb holds only the in-frame ones, with some missing. The sample carries roughly 450,000 clones, around 13% recorded once. The specimen sequenced was naive CD4+ T cells from blood. The source is a man aged 25-40 years in good health.

The CDR3 here is CAWARGGERGETQYF. CDR3 DNA: TGTGCCTGGGCGAGGGGTGGGGAGAGGGGAGAGACCCAGTACTTC. The chain couples TRBV30 to TRBJ2-5, with D perhaps given as TRBD1 or TRBD2 (5 bases each). The CDR3 consists of 15 residues. Germline V gene data show CDR1 as GTSNPN and CDR2 as SVGIG (reference sequence). Trimming took 5 bases from V and 4 from J, leaving 20 bases between them.

The chain links TRBV5-6 to TRBJ1-5; no clear D gene. The germline V gene encodes CDR1 SGHDT and CDR2 YYEEEE. The length of the CDR3 is 14 residues. Trimming pared 1 base from V and 0 bases from J, leaving 5 bases between. The CDR3 DNA sequence: TGTGCCAGCAGCTTGACAATTAGCAATCAGCCCCAGCATTTT. Translated: CASSLTISNQPQHF.

V gene TRBV7-3 combines with J gene TRBJ1-5; unclear D gene. Trimming cost V 8 bases and J 4 bases, with 12 bases left between them. Germline V gives CDR1 SGHTA, CDR2 FQGTGA. This CDR3 is 13 amino acids long. CDR3 residues: CASSISVNQPQHF. CDR3 nucleotides: TGTGCCAGCTCCATTAGTGTGAATCAGCCCCAGCATTTT.

Regarding this clone: The sample carries other DNA sequences with the same CDR3. This chain joins TRBV9 and TRBJ2-3, with 12 bases aligning to TRBD2. CDR3 size: 15 residues. CDR1 SGDLS and CDR2 YYNGEE come from the germline V gene. Trimming at V came to 8 bases and at J to 2 bases, leaving 6 bases not matched to a gene. CDR3 protein: CASGRLAGDTDTQYF. The CDR3 DNA follows: TGTGCCAGTGGAAGACTAGCGGGGGACACAGATACGCAGTATTTT.

The chain combines TRBV19 with TRBJ2-1; TRBD1 might be the D (5 bases). Trimming stripped 7 bases from V and 8 bases from J, with 12 bases between. From germline, CDR1 is LNHDA and CDR2 SQIVND (reference sequence). The CDR3 sequence is 12 residues long. The CDR3 bases are TGTGCCAGTAATGACAGAGGAGATGAGCAGTTCTTC. As protein: CASNDRGDEQFF. Full variable domain (rest looked up from reference TRBV19 and TRBJ2-1): DGGITQSPKYLFRKEGQNVTLSCEQNLNHDAMYWYRQDPGQGLRLIYYSQIVNDFQKGDIAEGYSVSREKKESFPLTVTSAQKNPTAFYLCASNDRGDEQFFGPGTRLTVL.

The chain has TRBV7-9 and TRBJ1-3; no reliable D call. The CDR3 is 18 amino acids. The germline V gene has CDR1 SEHNR and CDR2 FQNEAQ (reference sequence). V lost 1 base and J 3 bases, leaving 19 bases between the germline ends. Written as DNA, the CDR3 is TGTGCCAGCAGCTTAGTAAATGCAGGACGGTTTCGTGGAAACACCATATATTTT. Protein: CASSLVNAGRFRGNTIYF.

This clone has a handful of counts. The V gene is TRBV5-1, the J gene TRBJ2-1; weak D call: TRBD2 (5 bases). V was trimmed by 2 bases and J by 2 bases, leaving 11 bases between them. Germline V gene sequence: CDR1 SGHRS, CDR2 YFSETQ. CDR3 size: 15 residues. CDR3: CASSFAEAPYNEQFF. Written as DNA, the CDR3 is TGCGCCAGCAGCTTTGCGGAGGCCCCCTACAATGAGCAGTTCTTC.

This clone has more than one count but fewer than ten. V and J are TRBV25-1 and TRBJ2-7; 7 nucleotides align to TRBD1. CDR3 size: 14 residues. Germline-derived CDR1 and CDR2 are MGHDK and SYGVNS. V gave up 6 bases and J gave up 5 bases; unmatched junction bases: 10. For the CDR3, the DNA is TGTGCCAGCAGGAGAGAGGGGGCAAGGGACGAGCAGTACTTC. It yields the protein CASRREGARDEQYF.

The chain is built from TRBV7-9 and TRBJ1-2; no firm D call. The CDR3 sequence is 10 residues long. The V end lost 5 bases, the J end lost 5 bases, and 3 bases lay between the germline ends. From germline, CDR1 is SEHNR and CDR2 FQNEAQ (reference sequence). The CDR3 DNA follows: TGTGCCAGCAGCGAATATGGCTACACCTTC. Translated: CASSEYGYTF.

This clone was seen more than once but under ten times. CDR3 nucleotide sequence: TGCAGCGTTGTGACTAGCGGGGGGGCACTGTATGAGCAGTTCTTC. Its translation: CSVVTSGGALYEQFF. The V and J genes are TRBV29-1 and TRBJ2-1; 14 bases are shared with TRBD2. After removal of 4 bases from V and 8 bases from J, the junction contained 7 bases not matched to a gene. Per the germline V gene, CDR1 is SQVTM and CDR2 is ANQGSEA. CDR3 size: 15 residues.

The chain is built from TRBV2 and TRBJ2-3; 7 positions agree with TRBD1. Looked up from germline, CDR1 is SNHLY and CDR2 is FYNNEI. V lost 6 bases, J lost 5 bases, and 11 bases stayed unmatched. The CDR3 is 15 amino acids. In DNA form, the CDR3 reads TGTGCCAGCAGGCCCGCCCAGGGGGACGGAGATACGCAGTATTTT. Translation: CASRPAQGDGDTQYF.

This chain joins TRBV7-7 and TRBJ2-5, with TRBD2 identical over 10 bases. CDR3 length: 15 residues. V gave up 1 base and J gave up 3 bases; unmatched junction bases: 2. Per the germline V gene, CDR1 is SSHAT and CDR2 is FNYEAQ (reference sequence). The DNA of the CDR3 is TGTGCCAGCAGCTTAGGCCTAGCGGGGGAAGAGACCCAGTACTTC. It specifies CASSLGLAGEETQYF. The full variable domain, in which reference TRBV7-7 and TRBJ2-5 provide the parts outside the CDR3, is GAGVSQSPRYKVTKRGQDVTLRCDPISSHATLYWYQQALGQGPEFLTYFNYEAQPDKSGLPSDRFSAERPEGSISTLTIQRTEQRDSAMYRCASSLGLAGEETQYFGPGTRLLVL.

The chain joins TRBV9 to TRBJ2-7, with unresolved D. There are 14 residues in the CDR3. Germline V gene data show CDR1 as SGDLS and CDR2 as YYNGEE. The germline V and J ends were trimmed by 4 bases and 0 bases, with 11 bases remaining between them. DNA of the CDR3: TGTGCCAGCAGCCCCCGTCGGAACTCCTACGAGCAGTACTTC. This gives the protein CASSPRRNSYEQYF.

This chain's CDR3 is CASSVAAGGSTDTQYF. The CDR3 nucleotides read TGTGCCAGCAGCGTTGCAGCAGGGGGAAGCACAGATACGCAGTATTTT. The chain combines TRBV9 with TRBJ2-3; 7 bases map to TRBD1. The CDR3 consists of 16 residues. Germline V lookup: CDR1 SGDLS, CDR2 YYNGEE. The ends lost 2 bases at V and 0 bases at J; junction bases unmatched: 6.

Points on this clone: The same CDR3 also results from other DNA sequences found in this sample. The V gene is TRBV14, the J gene TRBJ1-6; 7 bases align to TRBD1. Per the germline V gene, CDR1 is SGHDN and CDR2 is FVKESK. The CDR3 has 14 amino acids. With 0 bases clipped from V and 7 bases from J, the junction kept 0 bases outside the gene matches. For the CDR3, the DNA is TGTGCCAGCAGCCAAGAGACAGGGAATTCACCCCTCCACTTT. Its protein is CASSQETGNSPLHF.

This clone was observed a handful of times. J is TRBJ2-3 and V is TRBV29-1; no firm D call. The V gene lost 7 bases and the J gene lost 7 bases, with 18 bases spanning the gap. Per germline, CDR1 SQVTM and CDR2 ANQGSEA. The CDR3 contains 13 residues. This CDR3 is CSGEPKGFHTQYF. The CDR3, as DNA: TGCAGCGGAGAACCCAAGGGTTTCCATACGCAGTATTTT.

This chain joins TRBV30 and TRBJ2-3, with unresolved D. V was pared by 0 bases and J by 4 bases, with 14 bases between. The CDR3 spans 15 residues. Per the germline V gene, CDR1 is GTSNPN and CDR2 is SVGIG (reference sequence). CDR3 protein: CAWSVGPRTSDTQYF. For the CDR3, the DNA is TGTGCCTGGAGTGTAGGGCCTCGCACCTCAGATACGCAGTATTTT.

The rearrangement joins TRBV9 to TRBJ2-2; D is ambiguous. CDR1 SGDLS and CDR2 YYNGEE come from the germline V gene. This CDR3 spans 12 amino acids. Trimming cost V 6 bases and J 5 bases, with 8 bases left between them. The CDR3 sequence: CASTGSTGELFF. The CDR3, as DNA: TGTGCCAGCACCGGGTCGACCGGGGAGCTGTTTTTT.

This clone was picked up a small number of times. The genes are TRBV5-1 and TRBJ2-2, with D hard to call. The CDR3 consists of 14 residues. V lost 1 base to trimming and J lost 4 bases, with 8 bases between them. From germline, CDR1 is SGHRS and CDR2 YFSETQ. The DNA for the CDR3 is TGCGCCAGCAGCTTGTCGCGGCCCACCGGGGAGCTGTTTTTT. Translation gives CASSLSRPTGELFF.

The V gene is TRBV15, the J gene TRBJ2-1; 9 bases are a match to TRBD1. The germline V gene has CDR1 LNHNV and CDR2 YYDKDF (reference sequence). V trimming: 1 base; J trimming: 7 bases; junction bases outside the gene matches: 8. This CDR3 region has 16 residues. The CDR3 protein is CATSRARGTGINEQFF. CDR3 in DNA: TGTGCCACCAGCAGAGCCCGGGGGACAGGGATAAATGAGCAGTTCTTC.

CDR3 bases: TGCGCCAGCAGCCGAAATACCCCCAAAAATGAGCAGTTCTTC. Protein product: CASSRNTPKNEQFF. V gene TRBV5-1 combines with J gene TRBJ2-1; D call uncertain. V was pared by 4 bases and J by 7 bases, with 15 bases between. The V gene's germline CDR1 is SGHRS and CDR2 YFSETQ. This CDR3 contains 14 residues.

This chain links TRBV28 with TRBJ2-1; TRBD1 or TRBD2 may be the D gene (5 bases each). Germline CDR1 and CDR2: MDHEN and SYDVKM. V lost 7 bases and J 9 bases, leaving 13 bases between the germline ends. The CDR3 is 12 residues long. CDR3 residues: CASKRGVSEQFF. The CDR3 region has the DNA TGTGCCAGCAAGAGGGGAGTCAGTGAGCAGTTCTTC. Based on the CDR3 plus reference TRBV28 and TRBJ2-1, the full variable domain is DVKVTQSSRYLVKRTGEKVFLECVQDMDHENMFWYRQDPGLGLRLIYFSYDVKMKEKGDIPEGYSVSREKKERFSLILESASTNQTSMYLCASKRGVSEQFFGPGTRLTVL.

This clone showed up just a few times. The rearrangement joins TRBV30 to TRBJ2-2; no definite D call. The V and J ends lost 2 bases and 8 bases respectively, with 9 bases between them. The CDR3 has 12 amino acids. Germline-derived CDR1 and CDR2 are GTSNPN and SVGIG (reference sequence). The CDR3, as DNA: TGTGCCTGGAGTTCCGATAGGGGGGAGCTGTTTTTT. It codes for CAWSSDRGELFF.

V and J are TRBV10-3 and TRBJ1-2; 7 bases align to TRBD1. Germline trimming cut 3 bases from V and 4 bases from J; bases unmatched to any gene: 8. This CDR3 is 15 amino acids long. The germline CDR1 and CDR2 sequences are ENHRY and SYGVKD. The CDR3 is CAISEGRDRAYGYTF. The CDR3, as DNA: TGTGCCATCAGTGAAGGCAGAGACAGGGCCTATGGCTACACCTTC.

This clone was counted only a few times. The J gene is TRBJ2-5, the V gene TRBV29-1; the match to TRBD1 covers 8 bases. The CDR3 runs to 13 residues. Trimming removed 4 bases from V and 5 bases from J; junction bases left unmatched: 6. Germline CDR1 SQVTM, CDR2 ANQGSEA. Here the CDR3 reads CSVAQGAVETQYF. Here the CDR3 DNA reads TGCAGCGTTGCGCAGGGGGCAGTTGAGACCCAGTACTTC.